The 8 T cell receptor beta chains below all came from one sample that was sequenced in a study of T cell responses to AZD1222 COVID-19 vaccine. The repertoire was sequenced with immunoSEQ multiplex PCR; TCRdb's copy has only in-frame clones and lacks some. This sample has roughly 140,000 clones, with approximately 90% found just once. Sequencing used peripheral blood, obtained 28 days after the second AZD1222 dose. These receptors were obtained from an adult who received the AZD1222 COVID-19 vaccine.

This clone showed up just a few times. The chain recombines TRBV6-5 with TRBJ1-2, with TRBD1 matching 11 bases. This CDR3 region has 13 residues. Per the germline V gene, CDR1 is MNHEY and CDR2 is SVGAGI. The ends lost 8 bases at V and 7 bases at J; junction bases unmatched: 6. CDR3 sequence reads: CASQGQGASGYTF. The CDR3 region has the DNA TGTGCCAGCCAAGGACAGGGGGCGTCTGGCTACACCTTC.

This clone was seen more than once but under ten times. The chain joins TRBV12-5 to TRBJ2-3, with a tentative D call TRBD1 (5 bases). Trimming took off 1 base at V and 10 bases at J, with 15 bases between the two ends. CDR1 is LGHNT, CDR2 FRNRAP, per germline. This CDR3 region has 14 residues. CDR3 bases: TGTGCTAGTGGTTTGGAGGGCAGGGTGGCATCGCAGTATTTT. This encodes CASGLEGRVASQYF. The variable domain in full, with the rest retrieved from reference TRBV12-5 and TRBJ2-3, is DARVTQTPRHKVTEMGQEVTMRCQPILGHNTVFWYRQTMMQGLELLAYFRNRAPLDDSGMPKDRFSAEMPDATLATLKIQPSEPRDSAVYFCASGLEGRVASQYFGPGTRLTVL.

Here the CDR3 reads CASRDGTMGGYTF. The DNA of the CDR3 is TGTGCCAGCAGAGACGGAACTATGGGAGGCTACACCTTC. The rearrangement joins TRBV2 to TRBJ1-2; D remains ambiguous. Germline V CDR1 and CDR2: SNHLY, FYNNEI. Trimming took off 6 bases at V and 8 bases at J, with 16 bases between the two ends. This CDR3 comprises 13 residues.

The V gene is TRBV2, the J gene TRBJ1-6, with D possibly TRBD1 on 6 matching bases. The CDR3 contains 16 residues. The V end was cut by 5 bases, the J end by 6 bases, with 17 bases between. In germline, CDR1 is SNHLY, CDR2 FYNNEI. DNA of the CDR3: TGTGCCAGCAGTTACGGGGGCCCGGGCGGTAATTCACCCCTCCACTTT. Encoded protein: CASSYGGPGGNSPLHF.

This clone was observed a handful of times. This chain uses TRBV18 with TRBJ1-1; 8 bases line up with TRBD1. Germline-derived CDR1 and CDR2 are KGHSH and LQKENI. The CDR3 covers 16 residues. Unmatched junction bases numbered 7, after V lost 3 bases and J lost 1 base. The CDR3 sequence: CASSPSVGTGNTEAFF. The CDR3 DNA reads as TGTGCCAGCTCACCCTCGGTTGGGACAGGGAACACTGAAGCTTTCTTT.

The chain has TRBV6-1 and TRBJ2-7; 12 bases match TRBD2. The CDR3 has 17 residues. Trimming at V came to 0 bases and at J to 3 bases, leaving 6 bases not matched to a gene. Germline assignment: CDR1 MNHNS and CDR2 SASEGT. CDR3 in amino acids: CASSEAVTSGSFYEQYF. The CDR3 coding sequence is TGTGCCAGCAGTGAAGCGGTGACTAGCGGGAGCTTCTACGAGCAGTACTTC.

Of note for this clone: Other DNA sequences within the sample encode an identical CDR3. This sequence joins TRBV5-1 and TRBJ1-1; D gene uncertain. Germline lookup yields CDR1 SGHRS and CDR2 YFSETQ. Trimming removed 4 bases at V and 3 bases at J, with 4 bases between. The CDR3 totals 11 residues. For the CDR3, the DNA is TGCGCCAGCAGCCTTGACACTGAAGCTTTCTTT. It translates to CASSLDTEAFF.

V gene TRBV9 combines with J gene TRBJ2-1, with D perhaps assigned TRBD1 or TRBD2 (5 bases each). Germline CDR1 SGDLS, CDR2 YYNGEE. Trimming left V 3 bases short and J 1 base short, with 14 bases between. The CDR3 length is 16 residues. CDR3 nucleotide sequence: TGTGCCAGCAGCGCAACAGAGGGGTGGTCCTACAATGAGCAGTTCTTC. Its translation: CASSATEGWSYNEQFF. The variable domain in full, completed from reference TRBV9 and TRBJ2-1, reads DSGVTQTPKHLITATGQRVTLRCSPRSGDLSVYWYQQSLDQGLQFLIQYYNGEERAKGNILERFSAQQFPDLHSELNLSSLELGDSALYFCASSATEGWSYNEQFFGPGTRLTVL.